These 22 T cell receptor beta chains were all obtained from the same sample, sequenced in a study of naive and memory T cell subsets. Two oligonucleotides, mixed equimolar, formed the beta constant-region primer covering TRBC1 and TRBC2. TCRdb redid the calling of the UMI-ligation and nested PCR reads with MiXCR, one entry per CDR3 protein. The sample yields some 150,000 distinct CDR3 sequences, about 17% seen once. The sample was naive CD4+ T cells from blood. Source of these receptors: a human donor in good health.

The rearrangement joins TRBV6-1 to TRBJ2-5; the match to TRBD2 covers 10 bases. Unmatched junction bases numbered 4, after V lost 8 bases and J lost 4 bases. In germline, CDR1 is MNHNS, CDR2 SASEGT. CDR3 length: 13 residues. The CDR3 is CASSSGSLETQYF. CDR3 nucleotide sequence: TGTGCCAGCTCTAGCGGGAGTTTAGAGACCCAGTACTTC.

This clonotype occurred a few times. The gene calls are TRBV23-1 and TRBJ2-3; TRBD1 aligns across 7 bases. TRBV23-1 counts as an open reading frame of uncertain function. J lost 3 bases, V lost 0 bases, and 6 bases had no gene match. The CDR3 is 16 amino acids. The DNA for the CDR3 is TGCGCCAGCAGTCAATCGGCGACAGGGCAGACAGATACGCAGTATTTT. Translating it yields CASSQSATGQTDTQYF.

The chain employs TRBV4-3 and TRBJ1-1; no definite D call. Germline V gives CDR1 LGHNA, CDR2 YSLEER. The CDR3 extends over 15 amino acids. Trimming stripped 3 bases from V and 3 bases from J, with 14 bases between. The CDR3 DNA sequence: TGCGCCAGCAGCCAGTCCCCGGGCTGGGACACTGAAGCTTTCTTT. This gives the protein CASSQSPGWDTEAFF.

There are a few counts of this clonotype. This chain joins TRBV7-2 and TRBJ2-1; the D call may be TRBD1 or TRBD2 (6 bases each). The CDR3 has 15 amino acids. V lost 1 base and J 11 bases, leaving 18 bases between the germline ends. CDR1 and CDR2 (germline): SGHTA, FQGNSA. CDR3 loop: CASSLGGGGTAKQFF. In DNA, the CDR3 is TGTGCCAGCAGCTTAGGAGGAGGGGGAACCGCCAAGCAGTTCTTC.

The genes are TRBV4-2 and TRBJ2-7; possibly TRBD2 for D (6 bases). The CDR3 length is 16 residues. Trimming removed 4 bases at V and 0 bases at J, with 16 bases between. Germline V CDR1 and CDR2: LGHNA, YNFKEQ. CDR3 DNA: TGTGCCAGCAGCCCTGATGGGACTCAAAACTCCTACGAGCAGTACTTC. Amino acids: CASSPDGTQNSYEQYF.

V and J are TRBV6-2 or TRBV6-3 and TRBJ1-2; D uncertain. CDR1 and CDR2 from the germline V gene are MNHEY and SVGEGT. The CDR3 totals 15 residues. Trimming pared 4 bases from V and 2 bases from J, leaving 14 bases between. The chain's CDR3 is CASSSPATGNYGYTF. The CDR3, as DNA: TGTGCCAGCAGTTCTCCGGCCACCGGCAACTATGGCTACACCTTC.

This clonotype was seen a few times. This chain uses TRBV12-3 or TRBV12-4 with TRBJ1-5, with no clear D. CDR3 length equals 13 residues. Trimming removed 0 bases at V and 4 bases at J, with 4 bases between. The CDR3 region is CASSLALNQPQHF. In nucleotides, the CDR3 is TGTGCCAGCAGTTTAGCGCTTAATCAGCCCCAGCATTTT.

The V and J genes are TRBV5-5 and TRBJ1-6; TRBD1 is a possible D gene (6 bases). V shed 4 bases and J shed 7 bases, with 18 bases lying between them. CDR1 SGHKS and CDR2 YYEKEE come from the germline V gene (reference sequence). The CDR3 covers 16 residues. CDR3 sequence (DNA): TGTGCCAGCAGCCACTGGGGGCAGGGGAGAAATTCACCCCTCCACTTT. Translated, it gives CASSHWGQGRNSPLHF.

The chain carries TRBV12-3 or TRBV12-4 and TRBJ2-5; a weak D match, TRBD1 (5 bases). This CDR3 contains 13 residues. Trimming stripped 6 bases from V and 1 base from J, with 9 bases between. The CDR3 reads CASRNTGQETQYF. The CDR3 DNA reads as TGTGCCAGCAGAAATACAGGCCAAGAGACCCAGTACTTC.

The chain is built from TRBV12-3 or TRBV12-4 and TRBJ1-5, with D unresolved. This CDR3 is built from 12 residues. Trimming removed 6 bases from V and 6 bases from J, with 9 bases in between. CDR3: CASRVGFQPQHF. CDR3 sequence (DNA): TGTGCCAGCAGGGTGGGGTTTCAGCCCCAGCATTTT.

The V call is TRBV5-1, the J call TRBJ2-1; TRBD2 matches at 9 bases. Germline assignment: CDR1 SGHRS and CDR2 YFSETQ. Germline trimming cut 7 bases from V and 4 bases from J; bases unmatched to any gene: 6. This CDR3 contains 14 residues. CDR3 sequence (DNA): TGCGCCAGCCGGGTGAGCGGGGGGTACAATGAGCAGTTCTTC. The encoded protein is CASRVSGGYNEQFF.

V and J are TRBV7-2 and TRBJ2-5; 11 bases fit TRBD1. Looked up from germline, CDR1 is SGHTA and CDR2 is FQGNSA. This CDR3 spans 17 amino acids. The J segment lost 5 bases and the V segment lost 5 bases, leaving 13 bases of the junction unmatched. CDR3 in DNA: TGTGCCAGCAGCCCTTCCGGGACAGGGGGAAGTGGGGAGACCCAGTACTTC. It specifies CASSPSGTGGSGETQYF.

This clonotype was counted at least ten times. The rearrangement uses TRBV5-1 and TRBJ2-3; TRBD2 is a possible D gene (6 bases). Looked up from germline, CDR1 is SGHRS and CDR2 is YFSETQ. The V end was cut by 0 bases, the J end by 7 bases, with 12 bases between. CDR3 length: 14 amino acids. The CDR3 is CASSLELAAHTQYF. CDR3 coding DNA: TGCGCCAGCAGCTTGGAACTAGCAGCCCATACGCAGTATTTT.

This CDR3 reads CASSAPGGIIVAFF. CDR3 nucleotide sequence: TGTGCCAGTAGCGCCCCAGGAGGGATTATCGTTGCTTTCTTT. The chain links TRBV19 to TRBJ1-1; D is undetermined. Trimming removed 6 bases at V and 11 bases at J, with 22 bases between. CDR3 size: 14 residues. The germline V gene has CDR1 LNHDA and CDR2 SQIVND (reference sequence). Full variable domain (remainder filled in from reference TRBV19 and TRBJ1-1): DGGITQSPKYLFRKEGQNVTLSCEQNLNHDAMYWYRQDPGQGLRLIYYSQIVNDFQKGDIAEGYSVSREKKESFPLTVTSAQKNPTAFYLCASSAPGGIIVAFFGQGTRLTVV.

V gene TRBV20-1 combines with J gene TRBJ2-1; D unresolved. Germline assignment: CDR1 DFQATT and CDR2 SNEGSKA (reference sequence). The CDR3 runs 15 residues. Trimming took off 6 bases at V and 3 bases at J, with 18 bases between the two ends. CDR3 sequence (DNA): TGCAGTGCCCCCCCCTCGGGCGGCCGCTACAATGAGCAGTTCTTC. Residues: CSAPPSGGRYNEQFF.

This chain links TRBV7-8 with TRBJ1-1; 8 nucleotides line up with TRBD1. J gave up 3 bases and V 1 base, and 1 base lay outside the gene matches. CDR1 SGHVS and CDR2 FQNEAQ come from the germline V gene. The CDR3 has 14 residues. The CDR3 nucleotides are TGTGCCAGCAGCTTAGGACAGGGGTACACTGAAGCTTTCTTT. It yields the protein CASSLGQGYTEAFF.

V is TRBV28 and J is TRBJ2-6; D is uncertain. Germline-derived CDR1 and CDR2 are MDHEN and SYDVKM. Trimming shortened V by 6 bases and J by 0 bases, and 12 bases separated the two germline ends. The CDR3 runs to 16 residues. In DNA, the CDR3 is TGTGCCAGCAGCACCGCTATACTCTCTGGGGCCAACGTCCTGACTTTC. Its protein is CASSTAILSGANVLTF.

This clonotype was seen more than once but under ten times. The J gene is TRBJ1-4, the V gene TRBV29-1; D unresolved. Germline V CDR1 and CDR2: SQVTM, ANQGSEA. There are 12 residues in the CDR3. The V end was cut by 5 bases, the J end by 7 bases, with 11 bases between. CDR3 sequence reads: CSVSISSEKLFF. CDR3 nucleotide sequence: TGCAGCGTTTCGATCTCGAGTGAAAAACTGTTTTTT.

This clonotype has just a few counts. V gene TRBV3-1 combines with J gene TRBJ2-2; 7 nucleotides match TRBD2. Germline V lookup: CDR1 LGHDT, CDR2 YNNKEL (reference sequence). J gave up 7 bases and V 4 bases, and 6 bases lay outside the gene matches. This CDR3 contains 14 residues. In DNA, the CDR3 is TGTGCCAGCAGCCGGGGGAGGACTAGCGGGGAGCTGTTTTTT. Translation gives CASSRGRTSGELFF.

This clonotype has only a few counts. V usage is TRBV7-6 and J usage is TRBJ2-2; 8 bases are shared with TRBD1. V shed 8 bases and J 4 bases; nucleotides not matched to a gene: 6. The germline V gene encodes CDR1 SGHVS and CDR2 FNYEAQ. There are 14 residues in the CDR3. The DNA for the CDR3 is TGTGCCAGCGGCCCCGGGACAGGCACCGGGGAGCTGTTTTTT. This translates into CASGPGTGTGELFF.

The chain recombines TRBV7-6 with TRBJ2-1; 9 nucleotides line up with TRBD2. CDR3 size: 15 residues. The V gene end was trimmed by 1 base and the J gene end by 7 bases; junction bases not matched to a gene: 5. CDR1 and CDR2 (germline): SGHVS, FNYEAQ. CDR3 nucleotides: TGTGCCAGCAGCTTAGAGGGACTAGCTCTGAATGAGCAGTTCTTC. Translating it yields CASSLEGLALNEQFF.

This clonotype has just a few counts. The V and J genes are TRBV18 and TRBJ2-5, with 10 bases fitting TRBD1. The V and J ends lost 6 bases and 3 bases, in that order; junction bases with no gene match: 4. The CDR3 is 14 amino acids. Per the germline V gene, CDR1 is KGHSH and CDR2 is LQKENI. DNA of the CDR3: TGTGCCAGCTCCCACGGGACAGGGGAAGAGACCCAGTACTTC. Its protein product is CASSHGTGEETQYF.